Presented here are 3 T cell receptor beta chains from one specimen sequenced in a study of vaccination effects on CD4 cells after COVID-19 (dated 2022 in TCRdb). The ViraFEST assay stimulated PBMC with viral peptide pools and then used TCR sequencing to identify antigen-specific CD4+ T cell clonotypes by expansion. After less than 13 days of culture, CD4+ T cells were isolated with the EasySep CD4+ T cell isolation kit. The absence of prior SARS-CoV-2 infection in healthy vaccine recipients was confirmed by negative nucleocapsid antibodies before and after vaccination. Their target antigens are unknown. Libraries were built with the immunoSEQ multiplex PCR assay. Entries here come from immuneACCESS through TCRdb and include only in-frame sequences with V and J called. Some clones fail to appear in such tables; in the studies checked, an unresolved V gene covers under half of the shortfall, and the cause of the remainder is unknown. The sample data list approximately 25,000 clones, and about 70% of these were observed just once. The top ten constitute about 10% of the sample.

Sample: CD4+ T cells from PBMCs cultured with SARS-CoV-2 spike peptides, taken before COVID-19 vaccination. The sample's cell subset or site label is to be understood as: SARS-CoV-2 spike overlapping peptide pool stimulation. The receptors stem from a human donor who received a COVID-19 vaccine.

The chain carries TRBV3-1 (or the pseudogene TRBV3-2) and TRBJ2-7; TRBD1 or TRBD2 may be the D gene (5 bases each). Germline V gene lookup returns CDR1 LGHDT and CDR2 YNNKEL (reference sequence). The CDR3 runs to 15 residues. V dropped 1 base and J dropped 2 bases, with 12 bases sitting between them. In nucleotides, the CDR3 is TGTGCCAGCAGCCAAGCACTCGGGACCCCCTACGAGCAGTACTTC. It yields the protein CASSQALGTPYEQYF.

The CDR3 loop is CASSGLAVGEETQYF. In DNA, the CDR3 is TGTGCCAGCAGTGGACTAGCGGTCGGCGAAGAGACCCAGTACTTC. V is TRBV27 and J is TRBJ2-5, with TRBD2 identical over 10 bases. The CDR3 extends over 15 amino acids. Germline loops: CDR1 MNHEY, CDR2 SMNVEV (reference sequence). The ends lost 5 bases at V and 3 bases at J; junction bases unmatched: 6.

The gene calls are TRBV5-1 and TRBJ1-2; D not resolved. The ends were cut back, 5 bases at V and 1 base at J, with 9 bases in the middle. This CDR3 region has 13 residues. CDR1 is SGHRS, CDR2 YFSETQ, per germline. The CDR3: CASSPGVNYGYTF. The CDR3 coding sequence is TGCGCCAGCAGTCCAGGCGTTAACTATGGCTACACCTTC.